Below are 7 T cell receptor beta chains sequenced from a single sample in a study of blood T cells in healthy people across ages. Primers used in a second PCR of about 7 to 12 cycles were a sample-barcoded 5' primer and a J-beta primer mix. TCRdb re-analysed the 5' RACE reads in MiXCR, keeping a single row per CDR3 protein. The sample shows more than 900,000 distinct CDR3 sequences, under 35% of them seen only once. The same specimen was also included in a second study, on T cells of mothers and their children.

The specimen was blood. These receptors all stem from a middle-aged woman in good health.

The sample holds many counts of this clonotype. The gene calls are TRBV5-1 and TRBJ1-6; tentative D call: TRBD1 (5 bases). The CDR3 sequence is 14 residues long. V lost 4 bases to trimming and J lost 5 bases, with 10 bases between them. Germline V lookup: CDR1 SGHRS, CDR2 YFSETQ. The CDR3 spells CASSRTGDNSPLHF. The DNA of the CDR3 is TGCGCCAGCAGCAGGACGGGGGATAATTCACCCCTCCACTTT. The full variable domain, with the rest looked up from reference TRBV5-1 and TRBJ1-6, is KAGVTQTPRYLIKTRGQQVTLSCSPISGHRSVSWYQQTPGQGLQFLFEYFSETQRNKGNFPGRFSGRQFSNSRSEMNVSTLELGDSALYLCASSRTGDNSPLHFGNGTRLTVT.

This clonotype has only a few counts. The chain carries TRBV6-2 or TRBV6-3 and TRBJ2-1; 10 bases match TRBD2. CDR1 is MNHEY, CDR2 SVGEGT, per germline. The trim removed 6 bases at V and 8 bases at J, leaving 10 bases unmatched. The CDR3 runs to 15 residues. The CDR3 DNA follows: TGTGCCAGCAGGACCGCTAGCGGGGGTCCCCATGAGCAGTTCTTC. Its protein is CASRTASGGPHEQFF.

This clonotype has only a few counts. The chain combines TRBV20-1 with TRBJ2-5, with TRBD1 identical over 7 bases. The germline gives CDR1 DFQATT, CDR2 SNEGSKA (reference sequence). Germline trimming cut 0 bases from V and 4 bases from J; bases unmatched to any gene: 17. This CDR3 has 18 residues. CDR3 protein: CSAREVRRTGDRTETQYF. DNA for the CDR3: TGCAGTGCTAGAGAGGTGAGAAGGACAGGCGATCGCACAGAGACCCAGTACTTC.

The rearrangement joins TRBV7-2 to TRBJ2-7; D unclear. The V end was cut by 4 bases, the J end by 5 bases, with 9 bases between. Germline V gene data show CDR1 as SGHTA and CDR2 as FQGNSA. This CDR3 region has 12 residues. CDR3 loop: CASSSPPNEQYF. The CDR3 DNA reads as TGTGCCAGCAGCTCCCCTCCGAACGAGCAGTACTTC.

The CDR3 DNA is TGTGCCAGCAGCTTAGGGGAGGGATTCAGGCCTGGGGCTTTCTTT. Translated: CASSLGEGFRPGAFF. The chain has TRBV7-2 and TRBJ1-1; D call uncertain. This CDR3 contains 15 residues. The germline V gene encodes CDR1 SGHTA and CDR2 FQGNSA. The V gene lost 1 base and the J gene lost 11 bases, with 20 bases spanning the gap. The full variable domain, its missing parts supplied by reference TRBV7-2 and TRBJ1-1, is GAGVSQSPSNKVTEKGKDVELRCDPISGHTALYWYRQSLGQGLEFLIYFQGNSAPDKSGLPSDRFSAERTGGSVSTLTIQRTQQEDSAVYLCASSLGEGFRPGAFFGQGTRLTVV.

Remarks on this clonotype: This may be a read error: a much more frequent sequence differs by one nucleotide. V gene TRBV29-1 combines with J gene TRBJ2-7, with D perhaps matching TRBD1 or TRBD2 (5 bases each). Trimming shortened V by 3 bases and J by 4 bases, and 16 bases separated the two germline ends. This CDR3 has 14 residues. Germline V CDR1 and CDR2: SQVTM, ANQGSEA. CDR3 amino acids: CSVDVGDPTYEQYF. The CDR3 bases are TGCAGCGTTGATGTCGGGGACCCCACGTACGAGCAGTACTTC.

This clonotype was counted many times. The CDR3 reads CASSLAGHPYEQYF. CDR3 bases: TGTGCCAGCAGCTTAGCAGGACACCCCTACGAGCAGTACTTC. The chain combines TRBV7-9 with TRBJ2-7, with TRBD1 as a possible D gene (5 bases). The germline gives CDR1 SEHNR, CDR2 FQNEAQ (reference sequence). The CDR3 is made up of 14 amino acids. V was clipped by 0 bases and J by 2 bases, with 8 bases between them.